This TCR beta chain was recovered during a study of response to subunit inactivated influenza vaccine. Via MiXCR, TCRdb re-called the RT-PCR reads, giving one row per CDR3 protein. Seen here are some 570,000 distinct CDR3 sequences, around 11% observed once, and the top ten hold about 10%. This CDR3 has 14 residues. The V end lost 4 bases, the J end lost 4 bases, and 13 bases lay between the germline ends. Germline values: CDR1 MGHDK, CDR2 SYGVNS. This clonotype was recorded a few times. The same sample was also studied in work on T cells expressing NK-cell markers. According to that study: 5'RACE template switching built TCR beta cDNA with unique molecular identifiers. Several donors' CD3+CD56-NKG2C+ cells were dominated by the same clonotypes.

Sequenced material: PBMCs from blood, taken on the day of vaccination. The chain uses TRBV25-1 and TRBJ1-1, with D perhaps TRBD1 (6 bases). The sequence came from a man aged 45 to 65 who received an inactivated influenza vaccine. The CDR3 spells CASSARQVPTEAFF. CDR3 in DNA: TGTGCCAGCAGTGCCCGACAGGTCCCCACTGAAGCTTTCTTT. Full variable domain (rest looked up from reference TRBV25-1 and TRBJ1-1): EADIYQTPRYLVIGTGKKITLECSQTMGHDKMYWYQQDPGMELHLIHYSYGVNSTEKGDLSSESTVSRIRTEHFPLTLESARPSHTSQYLCASSARQVPTEAFFGQGTRLTVV.